This T cell receptor beta chain was documented in a study of T cells after yellow fever vaccination. Notes on the study in general: Among primary-vaccination clones, most reappeared after the booster, at around 97% for CD4 and about 90% for CD8.

In regard to this clonotype: Its antigen is undetermined.

Template-switching 5'RACE yielded the TCR cDNA; a universal primer site and UMIs were added in the process. TCRdb independently ran MiXCR on the 5' RACE reads; one entry per CDR3 protein. The profile shows hundreds of thousands of distinct CDR3 sequences, just over 20% of them singletons. This CDR3 has 15 residues. J gave up 0 bases and V 6 bases, and 6 bases lay outside the gene matches. Germline CDR1 SGHVS, CDR2 FQNEAQ. The sample consisted of PBMCs, taken around 3 weeks after the first yellow fever vaccination. The clonotype comes from a young man who received the YFV17D yellow fever vaccine. The genes are TRBV7-8 and TRBJ2-5; TRBD1 matches at 8 bases. CDR3 loop: CASRPDRGDQETQYF. The DNA of the CDR3 is TGTGCCAGCAGGCCTGACAGGGGAGACCAAGAGACCCAGTACTTC.